These 7 T cell receptor beta chains share one sample of origin, sequenced in a study of cytomegalovirus exposure and HLA in healthy donors. Researchers ran the PCR with 60 Vbeta and 13 Jbeta primers. Clones were read by immunoSEQ multiplex PCR, and TCRdb kept only the in-frame ones, dropping some. The sample contains 100,000 to 150,000 clones, roughly 80% of which appear only once. Sample: PBMCs. The receptors were gathered from a man younger than 35 in good health and CMV-seropositive.

V gene TRBV12-5 combines with J gene TRBJ1-2; 7 nucleotides align to TRBD1. The V and J ends lost 1 base and 4 bases, in that order; junction bases with no gene match: 6. The CDR3 contains 15 residues. The germline V gene has CDR1 LGHNT and CDR2 FRNRAP. DNA for the CDR3: TGTGCTAGTGGTTTGGGACAGGGTAGCATCTATGGCTACACCTTC. Translating it yields CASGLGQGSIYGYTF.

J is TRBJ1-1 and V is TRBV18; maybe TRBD1 (6 bases). The CDR3 is 15 residues long. Trimming pared 0 bases from V and 2 bases from J, leaving 10 bases between. The V gene's germline CDR1 is KGHSH and CDR2 LQKENI. The CDR3 nucleotides read TGTGCCAGCTCACCACCTGGCAGGGGAAACACTGAAGCTTTCTTT. This encodes CASSPPGRGNTEAFF.

This clone appeared a few times. V gene TRBV6-1 combines with J gene TRBJ2-2, with 7 positions matching TRBD1. The CDR3 consists of 14 residues. Unmatched junction bases numbered 8, after V lost 10 bases and J lost 3 bases. Per germline, CDR1 MNHNS and CDR2 SASEGT. The CDR3 DNA reads as TGTGCCACCTCCCCCGGGACAGACACCGGGGAGCTGTTTTTT. Its translation: CATSPGTDTGELFF.

The J gene is TRBJ1-5, the V gene TRBV6-1; D is perhaps TRBD1 (6 bases). This CDR3 has 14 amino acids. Trimming took 1 base from V and 11 from J, leaving 15 bases between them. Germline V gives CDR1 MNHNS, CDR2 SASEGT. The CDR3 loop is CASSEGVGASAQHF. The CDR3 coding sequence is TGTGCCAGCAGTGAAGGGGTGGGGGCTTCTGCCCAGCATTTT.

V is TRBV23-1 and J is TRBJ2-3; TRBD2 matches 10 bases. TRBV23-1 is known as an ORF, though its function is uncertain. The CDR3 covers 24 residues. Trimming took 0 bases from V and 5 from J; bases not matched to a gene: 29. CDR3 DNA sequence: TGCGCCAGCAGTCAATCCGGCCACACCTTTTGGGCTAGCGGGAGTATGGCCGAGGTAGATACGCAGTATTTT. Its protein product is CASSQSGHTFWASGSMAEVDTQYF.

A single count supports this clone. The chain employs TRBV30 and TRBJ2-5; D perhaps matches TRBD1 (6 bases). This CDR3 is 12 amino acids long. The germline V gene encodes CDR1 GTSNPN and CDR2 SVGIG (reference sequence). Trimming removed 4 bases at V and 11 bases at J, with 17 bases between. CDR3 DNA: TGTGCCTGGAATCAGGGGTTGGGAGAGCAGTACTTC. Its protein product is CAWNQGLGEQYF.

The chain recombines TRBV10-3 with TRBJ2-7; TRBD2 is a possible D gene (6 bases). Germline V CDR1 and CDR2: ENHRY, SYGVKD. The length of the CDR3 is 14 residues. The ends were cut back, 2 bases at V and 0 bases at J, with 8 bases in the middle. The DNA for the CDR3 is TGTGCCATCAGTGAGATGGGGGGCTCCTACGAGCAGTACTTC. Amino acid sequence: CAISEMGGSYEQYF.